One sample yielded the 25 T cell receptor beta chains listed below, sequenced in a study of blood T cell repertoires in COVID-19. TCRdb's copy holds only in-frame clones and misses some; the assay was immunoSEQ multiplex PCR. The sample shows approximately 34,000 clones, about 80% of them seen only once. Sequencing was carried out using peripheral blood. The receptors stem from a woman in her 70s with acute or convalescent COVID-19.

The V call is TRBV25-1, the J call TRBJ2-1; tentative D call: TRBD2 (5 bases). Germline CDR1 and CDR2: MGHDK and SYGVNS. V was clipped by 1 base and J by 3 bases, with 13 bases between them. This CDR3 has 16 residues. The CDR3 DNA sequence: TGTGCCAGCAGTGAATCTCGGACTGGATACTACAATGAGCAGTTCTTC. Residues: CASSESRTGYYNEQFF.

The chain recombines TRBV10-2 with TRBJ2-2; 9 bases are a match to TRBD2. Germline CDR1 is WSHSY and CDR2 is SAAADI. Trimming at V came to 4 bases and at J to 7 bases, leaving 7 bases not matched to a gene. This CDR3 contains 15 residues. The DNA of the CDR3 is TGCGCCAGCAGTGCTGGCGGGGGGGCAGGCGGGGAGCTGTTTTTT. The encoded protein is CASSAGGGAGGELFF.

J is TRBJ2-1 and V is TRBV7-9; 11 nucleotides align to TRBD2. Germline CDR1 reads SEHNR; CDR2 reads FQNEAQ (reference sequence). The CDR3 spans 18 residues. The V segment lost 1 base and the J segment 4 bases; nucleotides outside the gene matches: 9. The DNA of the CDR3 is TGTGCCAGCAGCTTAGAGGGGTCTAGCGGGAGGCATTACAATGAGCAGTTCTTC. It translates to CASSLEGSSGRHYNEQFF.

This clone has a handful of counts. The CDR3 DNA reads as TGTGCCAGCAGCCCGTTGGGGGGGTCGGGTTCACCCCTCCACTTT. Its translation: CASSPLGGSGSPLHF. This chain links TRBV28 with TRBJ1-6; tentatively, D is TRBD1 (5 bases). The length of the CDR3 is 15 residues. Trimming shortened V by 6 bases and J by 9 bases, and 18 bases separated the two germline ends. Germline assignment: CDR1 MDHEN and CDR2 SYDVKM.

The gene calls are TRBV5-5 and TRBJ2-2, with 7 bases fitting TRBD1. Trimming removed 2 bases from V and 8 bases from J; junction bases left unmatched: 6. Looked up from germline, CDR1 is SGHKS and CDR2 is YYEKEE (reference sequence). The CDR3 sequence is 14 residues long. The CDR3 sequence is CASSLQGTAGELFF. CDR3 nucleotides: TGTGCCAGCAGCTTACAGGGGACAGCGGGGGAGCTGTTTTTT.

The CDR3, as DNA: TGTGCCAGCAGCCGAGAACTAGCGGACACAGATACGCAGTATTTT. Translated, it gives CASSRELADTDTQYF. The V gene is TRBV7-8, the J gene TRBJ2-3, with TRBD2 matching 8 bases. After removal of 5 bases from V and 2 bases from J, the junction contained 6 bases not matched to a gene. From germline, CDR1 is SGHVS and CDR2 FQNEAQ. The CDR3 has 15 residues.

This clone has just one count. V usage is TRBV3-1 (or the pseudogene TRBV3-2) and J usage is TRBJ1-2; 8 bases map to TRBD1. V was pared by 0 bases and J by 6 bases, with 6 bases of the junction left unmatched. Per the germline V gene, CDR1 is LGHDT and CDR2 is YNNKEL (reference sequence). The CDR3 runs to 15 residues. CDR3 amino acids: CASSQDLGQGNGYTF. The CDR3 DNA reads TGTGCCAGCAGCCAAGATCTCGGACAGGGCAATGGCTACACCTTC.

This clone was seen a few times. CDR3 amino acids: CATEWTSGVGVLTF. The CDR3 region has the DNA TGTGCCACAGAATGGACTAGCGGGGTTGGTGTCCTGACTTTC. The rearrangement uses TRBV6-5 and TRBJ2-6; 12 nucleotides match TRBD2. Germline V lookup: CDR1 MNHEY, CDR2 SVGAGI. Trimming took 10 bases from V and 13 from J; bases not matched to a gene: 11. CDR3 length equals 14 residues.

The chain recombines TRBV10-3 with TRBJ2-5; tentative D call: TRBD1 (5 bases). This CDR3 has 14 residues. With 0 bases removed from V and 1 base from J, the gap between germline ends came to 6 bases. Germline CDR1 reads ENHRY; CDR2 reads SYGVKD. CDR3 amino acids: CAISESQGQETQYF. The CDR3 bases are TGTGCCATCAGTGAGTCTCAGGGCCAAGAGACCCAGTACTTC.

The chain joins TRBV6-1 to TRBJ1-1, with TRBD1 identical over 8 bases. CDR1 and CDR2 (germline): MNHNS, SASEGT. This CDR3 spans 15 amino acids. With V trimmed by 2 bases and J by 4 bases, 6 bases remained unmatched. The CDR3 sequence is CASSERVQGGTEAFF. In DNA form, the CDR3 reads TGTGCCAGCAGTGAAAGGGTACAGGGGGGCACTGAAGCTTTCTTT.

The chain joins TRBV10-3 to TRBJ2-5; D unclear. Germline lookup yields CDR1 ENHRY and CDR2 SYGVKD. The V and J ends lost 5 bases and 1 base respectively, with 5 bases between them. The CDR3 covers 12 residues. As DNA, the CDR3 is TGTGCCATCAGTAACAGCCAAGAGACCCAGTACTTC. This translates into CAISNSQETQYF.

The rearrangement joins TRBV3-1 (or the pseudogene TRBV3-2) to TRBJ2-5, with 7 bases that match TRBD1. The CDR3 has 14 amino acids. CDR1 is LGHDT and CDR2 is YNNKEL in the germline V gene (reference sequence). Trimming removed 4 bases from V and 4 bases from J; junction bases left unmatched: 6. The CDR3 loop reads CASSPSRGLETQYF. The DNA of the CDR3 is TGTGCCAGCAGCCCCTCTAGGGGGCTAGAGACCCAGTACTTC.

The V gene is TRBV5-1, the J gene TRBJ2-1; 13 bases match TRBD2. The V segment lost 3 bases and the J segment 4 bases; nucleotides outside the gene matches: 4. This CDR3 has 16 amino acids. Germline V CDR1 and CDR2: SGHRS, YFSETQ. CDR3 in amino acids: CASSSLAGGLYNEQFF. The DNA of the CDR3 is TGCGCCAGCAGCTCACTAGCGGGGGGGCTGTACAATGAGCAGTTCTTC.

This clone was seen more than once but under ten times. V usage is TRBV10-2 and J usage is TRBJ2-7; the D is unclear. The CDR3 sequence is 12 residues long. Germline V gene sequence: CDR1 WSHSY, CDR2 SAAADI. V was cut by 5 bases and J by 2 bases, with 7 bases left in between. CDR3 loop: CASSPIPYEQYF. As DNA, the CDR3 is TGCGCCAGCAGTCCTATTCCCTACGAGCAGTACTTC.

The chain recombines TRBV7-9 with TRBJ2-6; D is possibly TRBD2 (6 bases). V gave up 7 bases and J gave up 4 bases, with 11 bases separating them. The CDR3 totals 14 residues. Germline V CDR1 and CDR2: SEHNR, FQNEAQ (reference sequence). This chain's CDR3 is CASTTGAGANVLTF. CDR3 coding DNA: TGTGCCAGCACCACGGGAGCCGGGGCCAACGTCCTGACTTTC.

This chain connects TRBV28 to TRBJ2-7, with 12 bases aligning to TRBD1. Trimming cost V 5 bases and J 6 bases; bases outside gene matches: 8. The CDR3 loop spans 15 amino acids. Germline lookup yields CDR1 MDHEN and CDR2 SYDVKM. This CDR3 is CASSLFGTGGGEQYF. For the CDR3, the DNA is TGTGCCAGCAGTCTCTTTGGGACAGGGGGCGGCGAGCAGTACTTC.

The V gene is TRBV10-1, the J gene TRBJ1-1; tentative D call: TRBD1 (6 bases). From germline, CDR1 is WNHNN and CDR2 SYGVQD (reference sequence). This CDR3 contains 15 residues. The germline V and J ends were trimmed by 5 bases and 1 base, with 14 bases remaining between them. Here the CDR3 DNA reads TGCGCCAGCAGTCCCCCCGGGACACCGAACACTGAAGCTTTCTTT. This sequence encodes CASSPPGTPNTEAFF.

This clone occurred once. The rearrangement uses TRBV29-1 and TRBJ2-1, with D maybe TRBD1 (6 bases). This CDR3 is built from 17 residues. CDR1 and CDR2 from the germline V gene are SQVTM and ANQGSEA. V lost 1 base and J lost 2, with 18 bases in between. The CDR3 region has the DNA TGCAGCGTTGAAGTACAGGGATCAAGTAGTCCCTACAATGAGCAGTTCTTC. Residues: CSVEVQGSSSPYNEQFF.

V is TRBV7-2 and J is TRBJ1-3; possible D gene TRBD1, 6 bases. Per germline, CDR1 SGHTA and CDR2 FQGNSA. Trimming left V 5 bases short and J 2 bases short, with 10 bases between. This CDR3 spans 14 amino acids. This chain's CDR3 is CASSEGHAGNTIYF. Here the CDR3 DNA reads TGTGCCAGCAGCGAGGGACACGCTGGAAACACCATATATTTT.

The V call is TRBV7-2, the J call TRBJ2-5, with a possible D match to TRBD2 (6 bases). V dropped 5 bases and J dropped 1 base, with 20 bases sitting between them. Per germline, CDR1 SGHTA and CDR2 FQGNSA. The CDR3 is 17 amino acids. The CDR3 nucleotides read TGTGCCAGCAGCCCGACCGGCTGGCGGGGTGCCCAAGAGACCCAGTACTTC. Translating gives CASSPTGWRGAQETQYF.

V usage is TRBV27 and J usage is TRBJ2-7; no definite D call. Trimming stripped 1 base from V and 3 bases from J, with 10 bases between. There are 14 residues in the CDR3. CDR1 MNHEY and CDR2 SMNVEV come from the germline V gene (reference sequence). In nucleotides, the CDR3 is TGTGCCAGCAGTTTATATGGGCCGAACTACGAGCAGTACTTC. Encoded protein: CASSLYGPNYEQYF.

The chain employs TRBV5-6 and TRBJ1-2; tentative D call: TRBD1 (6 bases). This CDR3 spans 12 amino acids. Germline V gene lookup returns CDR1 SGHDT and CDR2 YYEEEE. Trimming shortened V by 3 bases and J by 5 bases, and 8 bases separated the two germline ends. In DNA form, the CDR3 reads TGTGCCAGCAGCTCCGGACAGTATGGCTACACCTTC. Translation: CASSSGQYGYTF. The full variable domain, rest sourced from reference TRBV5-6 and TRBJ1-2, is DAGVTQSPTHLIKTRGQQVTLRCSPKSGHDTVSWYQQALGQGPQFIFQYYEEEERQRGNFPDRFSGHQFPNYSSELNVNALLLGDSALYLCASSSGQYGYTFGSGTRLTVV.

V gene TRBV7-9 combines with J gene TRBJ1-1, with 7 bases that match TRBD1. After removal of 3 bases from V and 3 bases from J, the junction contained 1 base not matched to a gene. This CDR3 is built from 13 residues. Looked up from germline, CDR1 is SEHNR and CDR2 is FQNEAQ (reference sequence). CDR3 protein: CASSFTGDTEAFF. The CDR3 DNA reads TGTGCCAGCAGCTTTACAGGGGACACTGAAGCTTTCTTT.

The chain has TRBV19 and TRBJ1-2; D is possibly TRBD1 (5 bases). V gave up 1 base and J gave up 7 bases, with 13 bases separating them. CDR1 and CDR2 (germline): LNHDA, SQIVND (reference sequence). This CDR3 region has 14 residues. The CDR3 is CASSIAAGMLGYTF. CDR3 DNA: TGTGCCAGTAGTATAGCAGCAGGGATGCTTGGCTACACCTTC.

This chain uses TRBV6-5 with TRBJ2-3; 8 positions agree with TRBD2. From germline, CDR1 is MNHEY and CDR2 SVGAGI. The V and J ends lost 8 bases and 4 bases, in that order; junction bases with no gene match: 11. The CDR3 runs 15 residues. The CDR3, as DNA: TGTGCCAGCCTTAAGAGCGGGGGCGCGGCAGATACGCAGTATTTT. Amino acids: CASLKSGGAADTQYF.